This T cell receptor (beta chain) was observed in a study of CD8+CD57+ T cells in acquired aplastic anemia. Germline V gene lookup returns CDR1 SNHLY and CDR2 FYNNEI. The V gene lost 7 bases and the J gene lost 7 bases, with 19 bases spanning the gap. This CDR3 region has 14 residues. Using genomic DNA as the template, TCR beta VDJ and CDR3 profiling was carried out. MiXCR was run by TCRdb on the reads, yielding one entry per CDR3 protein. The table has just over 200,000 distinct CDR3 sequences, more than 55% seen once; the top ten hold about 60%. Patients who underwent sequencing had shown CD8+CD57+ cell expansion by flow cytometry.

The source material was sorted CD4+, CD8+, or CD8+CD57+ T cells (not recorded which) from PBMCs. This clonotype was obtained from a human donor with aplastic anemia. The chain employs TRBV2 and TRBJ1-2, with D possibly being TRBD1 (6 bases). This CDR3 reads CASNTGTGAFGYTF. CDR3 DNA: TGTGCCAGCAACACAGGGACCGGCGCTTTTGGCTACACCTTC.